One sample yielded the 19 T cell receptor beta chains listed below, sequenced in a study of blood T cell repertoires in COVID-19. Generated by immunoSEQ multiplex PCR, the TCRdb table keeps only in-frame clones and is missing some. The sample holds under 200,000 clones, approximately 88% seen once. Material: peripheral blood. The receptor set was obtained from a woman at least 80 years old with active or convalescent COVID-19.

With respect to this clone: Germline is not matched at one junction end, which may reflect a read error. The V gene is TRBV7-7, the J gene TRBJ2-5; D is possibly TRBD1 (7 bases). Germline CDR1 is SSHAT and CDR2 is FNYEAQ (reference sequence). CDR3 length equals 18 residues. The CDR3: CASSPTVRGTWGKKTQYF. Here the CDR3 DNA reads TGTGCTAGCAGCCCGACTGTCAGGGGGACTTGGGGGAAGAAGACCCAGTACTTC. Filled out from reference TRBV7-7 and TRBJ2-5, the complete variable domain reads GAGVSQSPRYKVTKRGQDVTLRCDPISSHATLYWYQQALGQGPEFLTYFNYEAQPDKSGLPSDRFSAERPEGSISTLTIQRTEQRDSAMYRCASSPTVRGTWGKKTQYFGPGTRLLVL.

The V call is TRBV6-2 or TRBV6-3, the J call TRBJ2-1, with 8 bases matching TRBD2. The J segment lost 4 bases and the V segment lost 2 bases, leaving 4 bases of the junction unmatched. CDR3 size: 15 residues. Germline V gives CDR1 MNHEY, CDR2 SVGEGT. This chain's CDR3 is CASSYAGGLYNEQFF. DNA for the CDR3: TGTGCCAGCAGTTACGCGGGGGGCTTATACAATGAGCAGTTCTTC.

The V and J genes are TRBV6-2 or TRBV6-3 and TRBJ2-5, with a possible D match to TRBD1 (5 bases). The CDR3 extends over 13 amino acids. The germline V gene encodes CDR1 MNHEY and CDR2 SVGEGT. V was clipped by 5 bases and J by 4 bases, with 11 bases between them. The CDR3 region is CASSQQVGETQYF. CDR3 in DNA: TGTGCCAGCAGTCAACAGGTGGGAGAGACCCAGTACTTC.

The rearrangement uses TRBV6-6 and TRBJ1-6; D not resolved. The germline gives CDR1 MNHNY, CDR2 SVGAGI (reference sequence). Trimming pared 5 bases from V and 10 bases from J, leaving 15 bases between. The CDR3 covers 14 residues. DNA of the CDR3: TGTGCCAGCAGTGAGGTAGTGGTAGGATCACCCCTCCACTTT. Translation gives CASSEVVVGSPLHF.

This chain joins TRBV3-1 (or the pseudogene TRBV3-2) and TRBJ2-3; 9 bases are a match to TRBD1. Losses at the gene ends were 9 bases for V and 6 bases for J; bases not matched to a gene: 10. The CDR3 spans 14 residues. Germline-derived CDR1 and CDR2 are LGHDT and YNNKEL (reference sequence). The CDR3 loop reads CASSGTGKSDTQYF. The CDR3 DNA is TGTGCCAGTTCCGGGACAGGGAAGTCCGATACGCAGTATTTT.

The CDR3 bases are TGTGCCAGCAGTTTGTTTACCCAGGGTGTCTACGAGCAGTACTTC. Translated: CASSLFTQGVYEQYF. V usage is TRBV27 and J usage is TRBJ2-7, with D maybe TRBD1 (5 bases). V lost 3 bases, J lost 3 bases, and 15 bases lay in between. Germline V gene lookup returns CDR1 MNHEY and CDR2 SMNVEV (reference sequence). The CDR3 runs 15 residues.

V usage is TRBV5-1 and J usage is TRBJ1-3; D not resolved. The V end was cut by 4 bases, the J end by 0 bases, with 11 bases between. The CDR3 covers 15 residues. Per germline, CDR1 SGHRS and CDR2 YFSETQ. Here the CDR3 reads CASSPSPGSGNTIYF. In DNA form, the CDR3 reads TGCGCCAGCAGCCCCTCCCCGGGCTCTGGAAACACCATATATTTT.

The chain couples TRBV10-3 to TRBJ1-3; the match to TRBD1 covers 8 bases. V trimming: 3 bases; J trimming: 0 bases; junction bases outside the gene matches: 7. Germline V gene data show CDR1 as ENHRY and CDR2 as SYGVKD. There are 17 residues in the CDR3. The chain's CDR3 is CAISDLRTGTSGNTIYF. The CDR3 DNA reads TGTGCCATCAGTGATTTAAGGACAGGGACCTCTGGAAACACCATATATTTT.

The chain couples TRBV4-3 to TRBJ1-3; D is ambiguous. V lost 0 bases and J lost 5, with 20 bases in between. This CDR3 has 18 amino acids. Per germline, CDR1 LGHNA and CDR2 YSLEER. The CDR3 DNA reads TGCGCCAGCAGCCAAGACCCACTGGAGCGAAGGCCTCGAAACACCATATATTTT. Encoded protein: CASSQDPLERRPRNTIYF.

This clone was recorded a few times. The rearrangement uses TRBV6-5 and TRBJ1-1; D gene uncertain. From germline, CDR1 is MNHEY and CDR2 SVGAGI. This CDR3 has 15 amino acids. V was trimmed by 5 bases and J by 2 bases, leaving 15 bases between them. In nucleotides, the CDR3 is TGTGCCAGCAGTCCCCAGCAGGTCCCAAACACTGAAGCTTTCTTT. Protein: CASSPQQVPNTEAFF.

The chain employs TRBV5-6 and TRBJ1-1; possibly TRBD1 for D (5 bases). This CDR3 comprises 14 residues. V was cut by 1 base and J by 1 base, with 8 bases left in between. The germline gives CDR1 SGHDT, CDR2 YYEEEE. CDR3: CASSLNRRNTEAFF. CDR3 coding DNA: TGTGCCAGCAGCTTGAACAGGAGGAACACTGAAGCTTTCTTT.

DNA of the CDR3: TGTGCCAGTAAAGCGGGGGGAGGGACAGATACGCAGTATTTT. As protein: CASKAGGGTDTQYF. This sequence joins TRBV19 and TRBJ2-3, with 9 positions matching TRBD2. V shed 7 bases and J 3 bases; nucleotides not matched to a gene: 5. The CDR3 totals 14 residues. CDR1 and CDR2 from the germline V gene are LNHDA and SQIVND (reference sequence).

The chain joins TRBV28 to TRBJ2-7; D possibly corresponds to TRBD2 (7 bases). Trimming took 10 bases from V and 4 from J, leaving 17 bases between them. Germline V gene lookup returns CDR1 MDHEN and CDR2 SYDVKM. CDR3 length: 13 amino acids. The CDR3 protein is CAILGGPVYEQYF. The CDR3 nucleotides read TGTGCCATACTCGGGGGGCCGGTATACGAGCAGTACTTC.

CDR3 region: CASSLGTGGVRAFF. CDR3 DNA: TGTGCCAGCAGCCTCGGGACAGGGGGCGTTAGGGCTTTCTTT. The chain links TRBV7-8 to TRBJ1-1; 12 bases align to TRBD1. V shed 5 bases and J 11 bases; nucleotides not matched to a gene: 9. From germline, CDR1 is SGHVS and CDR2 FQNEAQ. This CDR3 is 14 amino acids long.

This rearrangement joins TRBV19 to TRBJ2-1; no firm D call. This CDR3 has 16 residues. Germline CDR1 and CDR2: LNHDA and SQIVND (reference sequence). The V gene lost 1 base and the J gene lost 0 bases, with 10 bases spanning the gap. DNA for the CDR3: TGTGCCAGTAGTATAGCTACACCTAGCTCCTACAATGAGCAGTTCTTC. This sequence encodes CASSIATPSSYNEQFF. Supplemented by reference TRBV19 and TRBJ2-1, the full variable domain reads DGGITQSPKYLFRKEGQNVTLSCEQNLNHDAMYWYRQDPGQGLRLIYYSQIVNDFQKGDIAEGYSVSREKKESFPLTVTSAQKNPTAFYLCASSIATPSSYNEQFFGPGTRLTVL.

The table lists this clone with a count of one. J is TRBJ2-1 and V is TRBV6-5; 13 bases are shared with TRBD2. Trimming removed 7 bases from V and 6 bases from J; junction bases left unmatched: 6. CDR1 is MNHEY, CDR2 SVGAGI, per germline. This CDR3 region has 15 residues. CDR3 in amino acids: CASTFTSGGANEQFF. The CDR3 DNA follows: TGTGCCAGCACCTTTACTAGCGGGGGGGCCAATGAGCAGTTCTTC.

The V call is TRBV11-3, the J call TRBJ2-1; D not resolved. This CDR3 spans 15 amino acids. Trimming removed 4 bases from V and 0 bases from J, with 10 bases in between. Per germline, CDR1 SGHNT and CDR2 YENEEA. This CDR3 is CASSSTLNSYNEQFF. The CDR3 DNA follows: TGTGCCAGCAGCTCTACTTTGAACTCCTACAATGAGCAGTTCTTC.

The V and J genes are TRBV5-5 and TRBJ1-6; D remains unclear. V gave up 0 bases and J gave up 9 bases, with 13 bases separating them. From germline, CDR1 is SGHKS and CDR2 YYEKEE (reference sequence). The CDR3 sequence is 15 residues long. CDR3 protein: CASSLDGVRSSPLHF. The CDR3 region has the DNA TGTGCCAGCAGCTTGGACGGGGTACGATCTTCACCCCTCCACTTT.

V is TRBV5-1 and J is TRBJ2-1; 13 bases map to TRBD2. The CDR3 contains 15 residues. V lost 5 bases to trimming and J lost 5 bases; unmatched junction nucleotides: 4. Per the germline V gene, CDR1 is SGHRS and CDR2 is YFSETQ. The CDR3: CASRRLAGGNNEQFF. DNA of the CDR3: TGCGCCAGCAGAAGACTAGCGGGGGGTAACAATGAGCAGTTCTTC.